This T cell receptor (beta chain) was sequenced in a study of OX40 agonist ivuxolimab in advanced cancers. Broader study findings: Certain nonresponding patients likewise had low normalized T-cell clonal expansion. Partial responders treated at 0.1-3.0 mg/kg exhibited clonal expansion among the lowest measured.

Produced via immunoSEQ multiplex PCR; TCRdb's table is partial and in-frame only. Of about 82,000 clones listed, approximately 87% were seen once; the top ten hold roughly 0.8%. Germline V gene sequence: CDR1 KGHSH, CDR2 LQKENI. The CDR3 sequence is 17 residues long. Trimming shortened V by 2 bases and J by 0 bases, and 14 bases separated the two germline ends. Regarding this clone: No antigen is known for it.

The sequencing here drew on CD4+ or CD8+ T cells sorted from blood, taken in a trial of the OX40 agonist ivuxolimab. This chain uses TRBV18 with TRBJ1-5; D is uncertain. This TCR was recovered from an adult with an advanced solid tumor such as melanoma, head and neck, liver or kidney cancer. The CDR3 coding sequence is TGTGCCAGCTCACCATCGCCAGCCTCAGATAGCAATCAGCCCCAGCATTTT. Protein: CASSPSPASDSNQPQHF.